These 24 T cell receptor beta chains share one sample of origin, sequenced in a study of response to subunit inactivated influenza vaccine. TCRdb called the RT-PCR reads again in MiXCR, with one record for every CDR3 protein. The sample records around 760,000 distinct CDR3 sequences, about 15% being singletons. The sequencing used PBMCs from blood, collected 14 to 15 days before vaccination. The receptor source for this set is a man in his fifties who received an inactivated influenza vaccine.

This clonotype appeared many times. This CDR3 reads CAIRNSGSLSYEQYF. The CDR3 region has the DNA TGTGCCATCAGGAATAGCGGGAGTTTGTCCTACGAGCAGTACTTC. The V and J genes are TRBV10-3 and TRBJ2-7, with 9 nucleotides matching TRBD2. Trimming took 6 bases from V and 1 from J; bases not matched to a gene: 7. The germline V gene has CDR1 ENHRY and CDR2 SYGVKD. The CDR3 extends over 15 amino acids.

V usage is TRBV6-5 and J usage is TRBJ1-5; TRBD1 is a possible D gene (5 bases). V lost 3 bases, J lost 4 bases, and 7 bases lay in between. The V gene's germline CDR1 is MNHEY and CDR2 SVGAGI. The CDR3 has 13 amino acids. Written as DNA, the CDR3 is TGTGCCAGCAGTTATGAGGGGAATCAGCCCCAGCATTTT. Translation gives CASSYEGNQPQHF.

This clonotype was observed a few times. CDR3 protein: CASSVDGMNIQYF. The CDR3 bases are TGTGCCAGCAGCGTAGATGGGATGAACATTCAGTACTTC. The chain recombines TRBV9 with TRBJ2-4; D remains ambiguous. Germline V CDR1 and CDR2: SGDLS, YYNGEE. This CDR3 spans 13 amino acids. The V end lost 0 bases, the J end lost 7 bases, and 8 bases lay between the germline ends.

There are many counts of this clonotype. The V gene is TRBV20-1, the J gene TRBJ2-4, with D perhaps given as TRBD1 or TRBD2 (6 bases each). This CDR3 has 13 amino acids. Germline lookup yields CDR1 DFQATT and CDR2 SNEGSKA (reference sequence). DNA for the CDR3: TGCAGCACTAGCTCGGGAGACAGGAACATTCAGTACTTC. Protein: CSTSSGDRNIQYF.

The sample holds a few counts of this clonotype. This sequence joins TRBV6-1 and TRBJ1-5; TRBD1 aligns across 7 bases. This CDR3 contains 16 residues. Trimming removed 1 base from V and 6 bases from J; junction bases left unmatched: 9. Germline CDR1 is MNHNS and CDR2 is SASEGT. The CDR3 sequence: CASSEEGGTRSQPQHF. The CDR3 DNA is TGTGCCAGCAGTGAAGAAGGGGGCACGAGGAGTCAGCCCCAGCATTTT.

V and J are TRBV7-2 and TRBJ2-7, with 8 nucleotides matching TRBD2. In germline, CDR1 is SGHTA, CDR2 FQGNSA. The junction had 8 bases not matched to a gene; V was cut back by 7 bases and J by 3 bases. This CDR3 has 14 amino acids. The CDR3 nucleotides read TGTGCCAGCAACCCAACGGGAGGGATCTACGAGCAGTACTTC. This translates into CASNPTGGIYEQYF.

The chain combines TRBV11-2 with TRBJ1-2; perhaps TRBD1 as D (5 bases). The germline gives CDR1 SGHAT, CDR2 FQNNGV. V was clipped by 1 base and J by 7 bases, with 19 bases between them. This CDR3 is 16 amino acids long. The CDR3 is CASSLVSEGRVGGYTF. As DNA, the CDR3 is TGTGCCAGCAGCTTAGTATCCGAGGGCAGGGTGGGTGGCTACACCTTC.

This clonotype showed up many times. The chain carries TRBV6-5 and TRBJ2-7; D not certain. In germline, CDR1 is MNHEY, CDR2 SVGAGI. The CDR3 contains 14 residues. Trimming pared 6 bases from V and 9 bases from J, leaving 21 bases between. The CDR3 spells CASSSSVASKGQYF. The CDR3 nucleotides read TGTGCCAGCAGCTCCTCCGTTGCCTCCAAGGGGCAGTACTTC.

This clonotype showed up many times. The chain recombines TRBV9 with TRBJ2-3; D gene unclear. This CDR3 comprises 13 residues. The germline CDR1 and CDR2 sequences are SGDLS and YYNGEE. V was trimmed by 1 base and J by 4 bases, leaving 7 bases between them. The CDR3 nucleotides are TGTGCCAGCAGCGTACAGGTTGCAGATACGCAGTATTTT. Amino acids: CASSVQVADTQYF.

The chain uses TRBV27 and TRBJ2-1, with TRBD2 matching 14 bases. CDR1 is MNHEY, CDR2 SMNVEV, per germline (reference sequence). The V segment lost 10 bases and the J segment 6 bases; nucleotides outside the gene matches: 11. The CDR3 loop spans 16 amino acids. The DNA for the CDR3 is TGTGCCACCACTCGACCAGGGACTAGCGGGGGCAATGAGCAGTTCTTC. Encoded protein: CATTRPGTSGGNEQFF.

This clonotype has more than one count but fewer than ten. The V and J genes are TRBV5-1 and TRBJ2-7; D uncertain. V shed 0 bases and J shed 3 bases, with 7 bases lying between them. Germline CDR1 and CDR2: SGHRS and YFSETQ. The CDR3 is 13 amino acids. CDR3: CASSLDSLYEQYF. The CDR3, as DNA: TGCGCCAGCAGCTTGGACAGCCTCTACGAGCAGTACTTC.

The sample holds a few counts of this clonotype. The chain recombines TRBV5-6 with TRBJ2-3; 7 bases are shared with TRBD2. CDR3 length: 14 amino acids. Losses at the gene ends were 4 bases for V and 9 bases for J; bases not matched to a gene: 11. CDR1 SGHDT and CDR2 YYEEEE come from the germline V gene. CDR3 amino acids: CASSRSAPGLTQYF. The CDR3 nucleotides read TGTGCCAGCAGCAGATCGGCCCCGGGACTAACGCAGTATTTT.

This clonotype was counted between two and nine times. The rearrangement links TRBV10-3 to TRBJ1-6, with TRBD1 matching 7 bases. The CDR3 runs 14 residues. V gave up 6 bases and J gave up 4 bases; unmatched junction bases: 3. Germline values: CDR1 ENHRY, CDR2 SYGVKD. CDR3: CAIRGTVYNSPLHF. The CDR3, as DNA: TGTGCCATCAGGGGGACAGTATATAATTCACCCCTCCACTTT.

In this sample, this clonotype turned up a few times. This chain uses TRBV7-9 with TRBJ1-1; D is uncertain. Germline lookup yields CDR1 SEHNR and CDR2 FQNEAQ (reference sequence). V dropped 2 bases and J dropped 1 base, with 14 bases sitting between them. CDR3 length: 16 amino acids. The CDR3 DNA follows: TGTGCCAGCAGCTTATTAGTTGTTGCAGCGAACACTGAAGCTTTCTTT. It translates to CASSLLVVAANTEAFF.

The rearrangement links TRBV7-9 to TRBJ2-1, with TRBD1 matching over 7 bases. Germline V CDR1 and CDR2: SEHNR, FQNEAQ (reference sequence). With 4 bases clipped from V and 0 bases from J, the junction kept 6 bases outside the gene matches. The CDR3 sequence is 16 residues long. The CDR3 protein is CASSSSRGSSYNEQFF. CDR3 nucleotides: TGTGCCAGCAGCTCCTCCAGGGGGAGCTCCTACAATGAGCAGTTCTTC. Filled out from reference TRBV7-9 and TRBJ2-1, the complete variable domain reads DTGVSQNPRHKITKRGQNVTFRCDPISEHNRLYWYRQTLGQGPEFLTYFQNEAQLEKSRLLSDRFSAERPKGSFSTLEIQRTEQGDSAMYLCASSSSRGSSYNEQFFGPGTRLTVL.

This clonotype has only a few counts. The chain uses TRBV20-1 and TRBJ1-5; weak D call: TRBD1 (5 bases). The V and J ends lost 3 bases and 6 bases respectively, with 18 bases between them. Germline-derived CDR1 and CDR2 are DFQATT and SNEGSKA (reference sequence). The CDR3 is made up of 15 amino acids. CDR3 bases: TGCAGTGCTAGTAGTTCGTCGACAGCCTCTCAGCCCCAGCATTTT. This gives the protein CSASSSSTASQPQHF.

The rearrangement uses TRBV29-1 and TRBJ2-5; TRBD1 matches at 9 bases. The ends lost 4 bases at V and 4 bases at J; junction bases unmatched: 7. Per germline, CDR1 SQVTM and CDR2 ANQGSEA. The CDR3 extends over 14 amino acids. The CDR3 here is CSVGYTGGSETQYF. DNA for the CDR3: TGCAGCGTTGGGTATACAGGGGGCTCAGAGACCCAGTACTTC.

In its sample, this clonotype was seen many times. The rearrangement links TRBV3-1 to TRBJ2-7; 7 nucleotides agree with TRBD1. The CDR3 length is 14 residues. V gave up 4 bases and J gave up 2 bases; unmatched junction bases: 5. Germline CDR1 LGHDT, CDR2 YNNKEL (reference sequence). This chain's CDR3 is CASSPRQGAYEQYF. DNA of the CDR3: TGTGCCAGCAGCCCCCGACAGGGAGCCTACGAGCAGTACTTC.

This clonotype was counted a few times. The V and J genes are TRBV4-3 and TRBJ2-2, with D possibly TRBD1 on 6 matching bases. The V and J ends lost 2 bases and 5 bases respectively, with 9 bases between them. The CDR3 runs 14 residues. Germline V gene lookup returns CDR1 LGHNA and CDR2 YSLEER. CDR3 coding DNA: TGCGCCAGCAGCCAATCCGACAGGACCGGGGAGCTGTTTTTT. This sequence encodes CASSQSDRTGELFF.

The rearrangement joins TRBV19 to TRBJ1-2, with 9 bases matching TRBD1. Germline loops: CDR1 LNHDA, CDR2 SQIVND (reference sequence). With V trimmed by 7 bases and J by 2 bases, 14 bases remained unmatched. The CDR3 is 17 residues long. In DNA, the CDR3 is TGTGCCAGTATTTCGGGACAGGGTCAGTGGAGAAACTATGGCTACACCTTC. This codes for CASISGQGQWRNYGYTF.

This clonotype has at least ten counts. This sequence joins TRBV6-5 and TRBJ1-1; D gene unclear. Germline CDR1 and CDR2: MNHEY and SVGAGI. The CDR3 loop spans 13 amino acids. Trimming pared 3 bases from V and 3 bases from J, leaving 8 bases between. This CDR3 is CASSYYPYTEAFF. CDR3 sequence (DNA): TGTGCCAGCAGTTATTATCCTTACACTGAAGCTTTCTTT.

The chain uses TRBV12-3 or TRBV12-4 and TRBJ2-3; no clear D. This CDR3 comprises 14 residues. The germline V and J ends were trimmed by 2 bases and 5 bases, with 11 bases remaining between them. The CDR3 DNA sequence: TGTGCCAGCAGTTTACGACTCCCCGGAGATACGCAGTATTTT. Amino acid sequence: CASSLRLPGDTQYF.

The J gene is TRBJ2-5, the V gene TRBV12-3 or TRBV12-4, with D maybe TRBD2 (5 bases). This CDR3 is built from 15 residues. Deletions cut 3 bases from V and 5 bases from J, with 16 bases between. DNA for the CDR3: TGTGCCAGCAGTTTGTTCTCCGGCGGCGGGGAGACCCAGTACTTC. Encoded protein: CASSLFSGGGETQYF.

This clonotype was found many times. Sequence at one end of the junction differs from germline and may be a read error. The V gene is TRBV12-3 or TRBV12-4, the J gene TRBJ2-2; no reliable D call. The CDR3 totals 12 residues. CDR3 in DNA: TGTGCCAGCAGCTTAGGCACCGGGGAGCTGTTTTTT. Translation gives CASSLGTGELFF.